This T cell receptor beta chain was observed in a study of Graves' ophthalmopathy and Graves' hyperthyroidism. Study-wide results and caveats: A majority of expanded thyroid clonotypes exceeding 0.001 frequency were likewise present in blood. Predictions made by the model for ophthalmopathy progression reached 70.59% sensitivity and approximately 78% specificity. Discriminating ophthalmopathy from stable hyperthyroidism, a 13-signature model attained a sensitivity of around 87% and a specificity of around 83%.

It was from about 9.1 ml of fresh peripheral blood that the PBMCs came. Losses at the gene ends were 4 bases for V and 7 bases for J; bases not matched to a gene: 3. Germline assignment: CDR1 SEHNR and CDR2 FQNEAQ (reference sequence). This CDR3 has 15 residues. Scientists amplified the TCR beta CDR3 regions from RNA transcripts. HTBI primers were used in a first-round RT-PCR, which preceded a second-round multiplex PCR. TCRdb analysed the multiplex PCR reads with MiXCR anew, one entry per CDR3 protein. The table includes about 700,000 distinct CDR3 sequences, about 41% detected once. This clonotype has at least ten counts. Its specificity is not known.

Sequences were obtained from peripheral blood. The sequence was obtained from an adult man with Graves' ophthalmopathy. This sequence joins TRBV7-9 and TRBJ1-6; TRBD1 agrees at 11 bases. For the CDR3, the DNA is TGTGCCAGCAGCTCCGGGACAGGGGGGAATTCACCCCTCCACTTT. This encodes CASSSGTGGNSPLHF.